The subject of this entry is one T cell receptor (beta chain). CDR1 and CDR2 (germline): SEHNR, FQNEAQ (reference sequence). With 8 bases removed from V and 1 base from J, the gap between germline ends came to 14 bases. The CDR3 runs 14 residues. This record comes from a study of cytomegalovirus exposure and HLA in healthy donors. The PCR ran on 60 Vbeta and 13 Jbeta primers. Produced via immunoSEQ multiplex PCR; TCRdb's table is partial and in-frame only. The repertoire holds about 96,000 clones, with roughly 74% as singletons. The source material was PBMCs. The chain carries TRBV7-9 and TRBJ1-1, with a tentative D call TRBD1 (5 bases). The sequence came from a female donor in good health and CMV-seropositive. CDR3 loop: CASVTGEKNTEAFF. CDR3 nucleotides: TGTGCCAGCGTAACAGGAGAGAAGAACACTGAAGCTTTCTTT.